Listed here are 25 T cell receptor beta chains from one sample, sequenced in a study of blood T cell repertoires in COVID-19. Using immunoSEQ multiplex PCR, the repertoire was profiled, and TCRdb retains in-frame clones only, with some absent. The table records tens of thousands of clones, 75% to 90% of them present only once. Sequenced input: peripheral blood. The source of these receptors is an elderly man with acute or convalescent COVID-19.

V gene TRBV7-2 combines with J gene TRBJ2-1, with 7 bases identical to TRBD1. The CDR3 is 15 residues long. The germline CDR1 and CDR2 sequences are SGHTA and FQGNSA. The V and J ends lost 4 bases and 3 bases, in that order; junction bases with no gene match: 6. The CDR3 reads CASSSGQADYNEQFF. In DNA, the CDR3 is TGTGCCAGCAGCTCAGGACAGGCTGACTACAATGAGCAGTTCTTC.

This clone was counted between two and nine times. The J gene is TRBJ2-7, the V gene TRBV7-9; TRBD2 aligns across 7 bases. V shed 5 bases, J shed 1 base, and the junction held 5 bases outside the gene matches. CDR3 length: 14 amino acids. Germline loops: CDR1 SEHNR, CDR2 FQNEAQ (reference sequence). CDR3 loop: CASSPPAGSYEQYF. In DNA, the CDR3 is TGTGCCAGCAGCCCACCAGCGGGATCCTACGAGCAGTACTTC.

The chain is built from TRBV6-4 and TRBJ1-6; the D is unclear. The CDR3 spans 14 residues. The germline V and J ends were trimmed by 8 bases and 5 bases, with 13 bases remaining between them. The germline gives CDR1 MRHNA, CDR2 SNTAGT. CDR3 loop: CASSYGVDNSPLHF. The CDR3 nucleotides are TGTGCCAGCTCTTACGGGGTAGATAATTCACCCCTCCACTTT.

The CDR3 DNA sequence: TGTGCCAGCAACAAAGGGGTAGCGGGAGCGGGAGAGCAGTACTTC. This sequence encodes CASNKGVAGAGEQYF. This chain joins TRBV6-5 and TRBJ2-7, with TRBD2 matching 9 bases. Germline V gives CDR1 MNHEY, CDR2 SVGAGI. This CDR3 has 15 amino acids. After removal of 7 bases from V and 7 bases from J, the junction contained 14 bases not matched to a gene.

This clone has a handful of counts. The chain couples TRBV3-1 (or the pseudogene TRBV3-2) to TRBJ1-2; no clear D. Deletions cut 4 bases from V and 4 bases from J, with 7 bases between. The CDR3 spans 12 residues. Looked up from germline, CDR1 is LGHDT and CDR2 is YNNKEL (reference sequence). The CDR3, as DNA: TGTGCCAGCAGCCCGGAGGGCTATGGCTACACCTTC. This translates into CASSPEGYGYTF.

This rearrangement joins TRBV18 to TRBJ2-1; TRBD2 might be the D (6 bases). Trimming cost V 3 bases and J 8 bases, with 14 bases left between them. Per germline, CDR1 KGHSH and CDR2 LQKENI. The CDR3 loop spans 14 amino acids. CDR3 amino acids: CASSPGTGVDEQFF. CDR3 sequence (DNA): TGTGCCAGCTCACCGGGCACGGGGGTGGATGAGCAGTTCTTC.

In regard to this clone: The identical CDR3 is also encoded by other nucleotide sequences in the sample. The chain uses TRBV30 and TRBJ1-1; the D is unclear. V was pared by 0 bases and J by 5 bases, with 10 bases between. The CDR3 sequence is 13 residues long. Germline loops: CDR1 GTSNPN, CDR2 SVGIG (reference sequence). This CDR3 reads CAWSVGRGTEAFF. DNA of the CDR3: TGTGCCTGGAGTGTAGGTCGAGGGACTGAAGCTTTCTTT.

V and J are TRBV6-1 and TRBJ2-5; 7 nucleotides agree with TRBD2. Germline CDR1 is MNHNS and CDR2 is SASEGT. The CDR3 totals 16 residues. With 4 bases clipped from V and 5 bases from J, the junction kept 13 bases outside the gene matches. Here the CDR3 reads CASSVERANGRETQYF. The CDR3 DNA is TGTGCCAGCAGTGTTGAACGGGCCAACGGGAGGGAGACCCAGTACTTC.

The V call is TRBV28, the J call TRBJ1-5; TRBD1 aligns across 8 bases. The V segment lost 6 bases and the J segment 6 bases; nucleotides outside the gene matches: 10. The CDR3 loop spans 15 amino acids. Germline CDR1 and CDR2: MDHEN and SYDVKM. CDR3 region: CASRPPTGEVQPQHF. In DNA, the CDR3 is TGTGCCAGCAGACCCCCGACAGGGGAAGTTCAGCCCCAGCATTTT.

V is TRBV9 and J is TRBJ2-1, with 8 bases that match TRBD2. The V segment lost 0 bases and the J segment 10 bases; nucleotides outside the gene matches: 15. CDR1 and CDR2 from the germline V gene are SGDLS and YYNGEE. There are 17 residues in the CDR3. CDR3 loop: CASSVGLAGTEGREQFF. The CDR3 DNA reads TGTGCCAGCAGCGTAGGGTTAGCGGGGACGGAGGGGCGCGAGCAGTTCTTC.

This clone was detected only a few times. This chain connects TRBV3-1 (or the pseudogene TRBV3-2) to TRBJ2-1; maybe TRBD2 (6 bases). The CDR3 has 16 amino acids. Germline CDR1 is LGHDT and CDR2 is YNNKEL (reference sequence). Trimming took 7 bases from V and 0 from J, leaving 16 bases between them. CDR3 nucleotide sequence: TGTGCCAGCACCTCAGAAAGACTAGGCTCCTACAATGAGCAGTTCTTC. Translation gives CASTSERLGSYNEQFF.

CDR3 protein: CASSPGHIYEQYF. The CDR3 region has the DNA TGTGCCAGCAGTCCGGGACACATCTACGAGCAGTACTTC. The J gene is TRBJ2-7, the V gene TRBV27; D is perhaps TRBD1 (6 bases). V was clipped by 5 bases and J by 3 bases, with 11 bases between them. The germline CDR1 and CDR2 sequences are MNHEY and SMNVEV (reference sequence). CDR3 length equals 13 residues.

The V gene is TRBV7-9, the J gene TRBJ1-2; D gene unclear. Trimming removed 6 bases from V and 10 bases from J, with 12 bases in between. CDR3 length equals 11 residues. CDR1 is SEHNR, CDR2 FQNEAQ, per germline (reference sequence). The CDR3 region has the DNA TGTGCCAGCAGTCAACAATTGGTCTACACCTTC. It translates to CASSQQLVYTF.

This CDR3 is CAWSVQAGQGYTF. The CDR3 coding sequence is TGTGCCTGGAGTGTACAGGCAGGGCAAGGCTACACCTTC. The chain is built from TRBV30 and TRBJ1-2; perhaps TRBD1 as D (5 bases). The CDR3 has 13 amino acids. The germline V and J ends were trimmed by 0 bases and 8 bases, with 13 bases remaining between them. The germline CDR1 and CDR2 sequences are GTSNPN and SVGIG (reference sequence).

This sequence joins TRBV7-8 and TRBJ1-1, with D tentatively TRBD1 (6 bases). Germline loops: CDR1 SGHVS, CDR2 FQNEAQ. Trimming took off 6 bases at V and 0 bases at J, with 14 bases between the two ends. The CDR3 has 15 residues. The CDR3 sequence: CASRFGTGMNTEAFF. CDR3 DNA sequence: TGTGCCAGCAGGTTCGGAACAGGGATGAACACTGAAGCTTTCTTT.

For the CDR3, the DNA is TGTGCCACAGGGACTAGCGGGGGGCGATCTGATGAGCAGTTCTTC. Amino acid sequence: CATGTSGGRSDEQFF. The chain couples TRBV10-3 to TRBJ2-1, with TRBD2 matching 15 bases. CDR3 length equals 15 residues. Germline CDR1 and CDR2: ENHRY and SYGVKD. The trim removed 10 bases at V and 8 bases at J, leaving 9 bases unmatched.

The genes are TRBV13 and TRBJ2-2; 12 bases fit TRBD2. With 1 base clipped from V and 1 base from J, the junction kept 7 bases outside the gene matches. This CDR3 has 19 amino acids. CDR1 and CDR2 (germline): PRHDT, FYEKMQ (reference sequence). CDR3 sequence: CASSLEGLAGRGNTGELFF. CDR3 in DNA: TGTGCCAGCAGCTTAGAGGGACTAGCGGGTCGTGGGAACACCGGGGAGCTGTTTTTT.

This clone was observed a few times. This chain joins TRBV27 and TRBJ1-1; tentatively, D is TRBD1 (6 bases). The CDR3 contains 14 residues. Germline V gene sequence: CDR1 MNHEY, CDR2 SMNVEV (reference sequence). Trimming stripped 1 base from V and 2 bases from J, with 8 bases between. CDR3 bases: TGTGCCAGCAGTTTATTGGGACAAAACACTGAAGCTTTCTTT. Amino acid sequence: CASSLLGQNTEAFF.

The V and J genes are TRBV5-1 and TRBJ2-5; D is possibly TRBD1 (8 bases). In germline, CDR1 is SGHRS, CDR2 YFSETQ. CDR3 size: 14 residues. The V end lost 4 bases, the J end lost 4 bases, and 14 bases lay between the germline ends. The CDR3 is CASSPDREGETQYF. CDR3 nucleotide sequence: TGCGCCAGCAGCCCGGACAGGGAGGGAGAGACCCAGTACTTC.

The chain is built from TRBV15 and TRBJ2-1; D ambiguous. There are 15 residues in the CDR3. Germline assignment: CDR1 LNHNV and CDR2 YYDKDF (reference sequence). With 5 bases removed from V and 8 bases from J, the gap between germline ends came to 19 bases. The CDR3 loop reads CATSSFNSNLYEQFF. The CDR3 nucleotides are TGTGCCACCAGCTCCTTCAACTCAAACCTGTATGAGCAGTTCTTC.

The sample holds one count of this clone. The chain recombines TRBV28 with TRBJ1-3; 7 bases align to TRBD1. Trimming removed 6 bases from V and 0 bases from J; junction bases left unmatched: 11. The germline gives CDR1 MDHEN, CDR2 SYDVKM. This CDR3 is 17 amino acids long. CDR3 DNA sequence: TGTGCCAGCAGGGGACAGCTTGGTGGCAACTCTGGAAACACCATATATTTT. Protein: CASRGQLGGNSGNTIYF.

The chain couples TRBV6-5 to TRBJ1-1; 8 bases align to TRBD1. The CDR3 runs to 14 residues. With V trimmed by 4 bases and J by 6 bases, 7 bases remained unmatched. CDR1 MNHEY and CDR2 SVGAGI come from the germline V gene. The CDR3 protein is CASSSGQGRAEAFF. Written as DNA, the CDR3 is TGTGCCAGCAGTTCCGGACAGGGTCGGGCTGAAGCTTTCTTT.

The chain has TRBV20-1 and TRBJ1-2; the match to TRBD1 covers 8 bases. Looked up from germline, CDR1 is DFQATT and CDR2 is SNEGSKA (reference sequence). With V trimmed by 3 bases and J by 4 bases, 10 bases remained unmatched. The CDR3 totals 15 residues. The CDR3 region is CSASKGQATSYGYTF. DNA for the CDR3: TGCAGTGCTAGTAAGGGACAGGCCACCTCCTATGGCTACACCTTC.

The V call is TRBV24-1, the J call TRBJ2-5; the match to TRBD2 covers 9 bases. CDR1 and CDR2 (germline): KGHDR, SFDVKD. The junction had 7 bases not matched to a gene; V was cut back by 0 bases and J by 0 bases. The CDR3 totals 18 residues. CDR3 sequence (DNA): TGTGCCACCAGTGATTTGTGGGGGCGGGAGGGGGACCAAGAGACCCAGTACTTC. Protein product: CATSDLWGREGDQETQYF.

V usage is TRBV7-2 and J usage is TRBJ1-5; TRBD1 matches at 7 bases. The CDR3 length is 15 residues. In germline, CDR1 is SGHTA, CDR2 FQGNSA. The J segment lost 3 bases and the V segment lost 2 bases, leaving 4 bases of the junction unmatched. The CDR3 region is CASSLRGQNNQPQHF. The DNA for the CDR3 is TGTGCCAGCAGCTTAAGGGGACAGAACAATCAGCCCCAGCATTTT.